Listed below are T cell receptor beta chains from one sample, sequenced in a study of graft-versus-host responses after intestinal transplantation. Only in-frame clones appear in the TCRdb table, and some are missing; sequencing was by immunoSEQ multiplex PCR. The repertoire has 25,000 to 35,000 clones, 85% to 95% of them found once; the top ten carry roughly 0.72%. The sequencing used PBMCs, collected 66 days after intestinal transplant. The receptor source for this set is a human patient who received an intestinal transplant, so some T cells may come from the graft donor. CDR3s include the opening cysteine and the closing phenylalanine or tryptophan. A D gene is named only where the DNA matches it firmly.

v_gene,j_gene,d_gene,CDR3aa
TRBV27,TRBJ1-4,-,CASSPLWGGPNEKLFF
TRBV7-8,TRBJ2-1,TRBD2,CASTLAGGPEEQFF
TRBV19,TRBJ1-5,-,CASSIITTGYNQPQHF
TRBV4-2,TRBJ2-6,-,CASSQDGEFSGANVLTF
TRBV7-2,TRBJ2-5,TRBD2,CASSLGTSDEETQYF
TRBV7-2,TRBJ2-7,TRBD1,CASSLVGGVYEQYF
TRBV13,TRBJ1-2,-,CASSFSFLLRGGYTF
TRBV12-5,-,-,CASGFGTDYEQYF
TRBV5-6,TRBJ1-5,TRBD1,CASSFGGQGAGGNQPQHF
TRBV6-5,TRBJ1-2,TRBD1,CASRGTGYWGGYTF
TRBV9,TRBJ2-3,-,CASSVAAVGGVADTQYF
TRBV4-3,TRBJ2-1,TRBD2,CASSWGGTNEQFF
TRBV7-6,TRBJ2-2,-,CASSLDGGRMGTGELFF
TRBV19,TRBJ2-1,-,CASSPGLGLEQFF
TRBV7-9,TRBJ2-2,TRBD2,CASSFDPTSGRHTGELFF
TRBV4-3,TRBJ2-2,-,CASSQDPGSWELFF
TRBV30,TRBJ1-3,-,CAWSYDRLSGNTIYF
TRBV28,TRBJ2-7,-,CASSLNPISVSRSYEQYF
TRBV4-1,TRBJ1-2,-,CASSQDWRQDYGYTF
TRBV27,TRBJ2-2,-,CAARPANTGELFF
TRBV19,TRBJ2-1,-,CASSITGTSNEQFF
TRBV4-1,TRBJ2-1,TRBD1,CASSQERIGTAGPEQFF
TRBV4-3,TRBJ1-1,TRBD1,CASSQDITGGETFF
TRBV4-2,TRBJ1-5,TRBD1,CASSSDRSADQPQHF
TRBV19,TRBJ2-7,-,CASSMYEPSYEQYF
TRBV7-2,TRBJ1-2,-,CASSLYSGYGYTF
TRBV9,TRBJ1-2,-,CASSARGSYGYTF
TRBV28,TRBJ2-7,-,CASSLRWIEQYF
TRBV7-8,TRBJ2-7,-,CASSLYGNFLYEQYF
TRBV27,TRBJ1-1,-,CASTGGERVGAFF
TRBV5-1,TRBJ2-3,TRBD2,CASSSLAGLSTDTQYF
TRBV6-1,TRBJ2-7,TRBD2,CASTASGDYEQYF
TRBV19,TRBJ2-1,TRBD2,CASTQTSVNNEQFF
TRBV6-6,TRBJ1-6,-,CASSPSDSYNSPLHF
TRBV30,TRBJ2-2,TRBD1,CAWTKGALPGTGELFF
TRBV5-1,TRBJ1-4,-,CASSLGTNEKLFF
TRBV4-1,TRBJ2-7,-,CASSQGDEQYF
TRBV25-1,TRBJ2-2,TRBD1,CASSGTGTGELFF
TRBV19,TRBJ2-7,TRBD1,CATGQGSGYEQYF
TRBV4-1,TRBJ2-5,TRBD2,CASSQPPGLAEQETQYF
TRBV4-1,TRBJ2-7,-,CASSQGQASYEQYF
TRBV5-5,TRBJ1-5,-,CASSLNLLGQSNQPQHF
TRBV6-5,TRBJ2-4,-,CASSQGFYSKNIQYF
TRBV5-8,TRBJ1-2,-,CASSPGRRGYTF
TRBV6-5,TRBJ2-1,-,CASSYSGSGNEQFF
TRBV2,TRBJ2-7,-,CASRFTPGSPYEQYF
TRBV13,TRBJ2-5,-,CASSLGREGAIQETQYF
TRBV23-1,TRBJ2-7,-,CASSQSDSLTYEQYF
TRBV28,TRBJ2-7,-,CASSLGAAISYEQYF
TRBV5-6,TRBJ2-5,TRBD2,CASSLPQWLAGETQYF
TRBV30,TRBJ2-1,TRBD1,CAFSGTVRINEQFF
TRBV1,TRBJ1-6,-,CTSSQVGAQGSPLHF
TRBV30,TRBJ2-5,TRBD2,CAWSSGGGLSETQYF
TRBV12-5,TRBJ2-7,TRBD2,CASVGAGEVSYEQYF
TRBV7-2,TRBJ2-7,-,CASSLEVGVGYEQYF
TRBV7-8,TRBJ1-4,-,CASSPLPDEKLFF
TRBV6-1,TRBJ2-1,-,CASTHYNEQFF
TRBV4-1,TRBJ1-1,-,CASSRVKNTEAFF
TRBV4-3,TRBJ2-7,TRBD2,CASSPTLTSGGDYEQYF
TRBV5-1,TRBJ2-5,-,CASSLGQVQETQYF